The rows below give T cell receptor beta chains drawn from one sample of a study of CD8 T cells in Susac syndrome. MiXCR was run by TCRdb on the immunoSEQ multiplex PCR reads, yielding one entry per CDR3 protein. The table records around 200,000 distinct CDR3 sequences, 85% to 95% of them present only once. Sequenced material: CD4+ T cells from PBMCs. All receptors come from a human donor in good health. The CDR3 runs from the conserved cysteine through the conserved F or W. D genes are given only for firm matches. Only some rows state a clone size, as once, few, many or a class for expanded clones.

cdr3_nt cdr3_aa j_call d_call clone_size v_call
TGCAGCGTCGCGGGACAGGGCGGGGAGACCCAGTACTTC CSVAGQGGETQYF TRBJ2-5 TRBD1 NA TRBV29-1
TGTGCCAGCAGTCCCCCGATAGCGAGCCAAGAGACCCAGTACTTC CASSPPIASQETQYF TRBJ2-5 NA NA TRBV28
TGTGCCACCTCTGGACAGTTCAATCAGCCCCAGCATTTT CATSGQFNQPQHF TRBJ1-5 NA NA TRBV12-3/TRBV12-4
TGTGCCAGCAGAAGACCGGGACTAGTCGACGAGCAGTACTTC CASRRPGLVDEQYF TRBJ2-7 TRBD2 NA TRBV28
TGTGCCAGCAGCTTAGGAGTCACACTAAGCACAGATACGCAGTATTTT CASSLGVTLSTDTQYF TRBJ2-3 NA NA TRBV7-8
TGCAGTGCTCCATGGACGAGCAATGAAAAACTGTTTTTT CSAPWTSNEKLFF TRBJ1-4 NA NA TRBV20-1
TGCAGCGTTGCGGGGGCCGGGAACGTCAGTTCGGGTGGCTACACCTTC CSVAGAGNVSSGGYTF TRBJ1-2 NA NA TRBV29-1
TGCAGTGCTCCAGGGGGCACTGAAGCTTTCTTT CSAPGGTEAFF TRBJ1-1 TRBD1 NA TRBV20-1
TGTGCCAGCAGTTTGGGAGGGGTACATCAGCCCCAGCATTTT CASSLGGVHQPQHF TRBJ1-5 NA NA TRBV12-3/TRBV12-4
TGTGCCAGCAGCTTAGGACAGCCGGGGTACCAAGAGACCCAGTACTTC CASSLGQPGYQETQYF TRBJ2-5 NA NA TRBV7-7
TGCAGCGTCCGACAGGGGGCTAATGAAAAACTGTTTTTT CSVRQGANEKLFF TRBJ1-4 TRBD1 NA TRBV29-1
TGTGCCATCAGTGAGAGCGGGAAAGAGACCCAGTACTTC CAISESGKETQYF TRBJ2-5 TRBD2 NA TRBV10-3
TGCAGCGCATTCTCCTCTTGGGGGTATGGCTACACCTTC CSAFSSWGYGYTF TRBJ1-2 NA once TRBV29-1
TGCGCCAGCAGCCAAGCTCGGGAGTTCTATGGCTACACCTTC CASSQAREFYGYTF TRBJ1-2 NA NA TRBV4-1